This section outlines one TCR beta chain sequence together with its context. Each recovered donor of Cohort 3 presented with two negative PCRs, clearance, or symptom resolution. The data were taken from a study of blood T cell repertoires in COVID-19. Clones were read by immunoSEQ multiplex PCR, and TCRdb kept only the in-frame ones, dropping some. The table shows approximately 490,000 clones, with 70% to 90% occurring only once. Trimming cost V 10 bases and J 5 bases, with 14 bases left between them. The CDR3 runs 12 residues. Germline loops: CDR1 ENHRY, CDR2 SYGVKD. The V and J genes are TRBV10-3 and TRBJ1-1; a weak D match, TRBD1 (5 bases). The TCR originated in a woman aged 60 to 75 who had recovered from COVID-19. Sequencing used PBMCs or T cells enriched from blood (not recorded which). CDR3 sequence: CATEVTETEAFF. The CDR3 nucleotides are TGTGCCACCGAAGTGACAGAGACTGAAGCTTTCTTT.